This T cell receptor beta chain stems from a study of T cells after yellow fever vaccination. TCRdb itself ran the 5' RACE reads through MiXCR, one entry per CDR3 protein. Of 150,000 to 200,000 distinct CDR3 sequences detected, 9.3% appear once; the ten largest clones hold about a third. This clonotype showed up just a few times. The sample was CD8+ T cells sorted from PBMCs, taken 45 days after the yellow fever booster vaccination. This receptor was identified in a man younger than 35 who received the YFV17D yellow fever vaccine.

This CDR3 reads CASSLEAGERVQPQHF. DNA of the CDR3: TGTGCCAGCAGCTTAGAGGCAGGGGAGAGGGTTCAGCCCCAGCATTTT. This sequence joins TRBV7-6 and TRBJ1-5; a weak D match, TRBD1 (6 bases). The CDR3 totals 16 residues. Trimming cost V 1 base and J 6 bases, with 16 bases left between them. Germline V CDR1 and CDR2: SGHVS, FNYEAQ.